This T cell receptor (beta chain) was documented in a study of blood T cell repertoires in COVID-19. Overall study: The cDNA or gDNA used as material had been derived from T cells, B-cell-depleted T cells, or PBMCs.

Germline V lookup: CDR1 MNHNY, CDR2 SVGAGI (reference sequence). The length of the CDR3 is 14 residues. Trimming at V came to 6 bases and at J to 2 bases, leaving 4 bases not matched to a gene. Produced via immunoSEQ multiplex PCR; TCRdb's table is partial and in-frame only. Of fewer than 450,000 clones in the sample, roughly 84% were seen once. The chain carries TRBV6-6 and TRBJ1-3, with 7 bases matching TRBD1. Source material: PBMCs or T cells enriched from blood (not recorded which). The source of this sequence is a woman in her twenties or thirties who had recovered from COVID-19. The CDR3 DNA reads TGTGCCAGCAGACCCGGGACAGCTGGAAACACCATATATTTT. Residues: CASRPGTAGNTIYF.